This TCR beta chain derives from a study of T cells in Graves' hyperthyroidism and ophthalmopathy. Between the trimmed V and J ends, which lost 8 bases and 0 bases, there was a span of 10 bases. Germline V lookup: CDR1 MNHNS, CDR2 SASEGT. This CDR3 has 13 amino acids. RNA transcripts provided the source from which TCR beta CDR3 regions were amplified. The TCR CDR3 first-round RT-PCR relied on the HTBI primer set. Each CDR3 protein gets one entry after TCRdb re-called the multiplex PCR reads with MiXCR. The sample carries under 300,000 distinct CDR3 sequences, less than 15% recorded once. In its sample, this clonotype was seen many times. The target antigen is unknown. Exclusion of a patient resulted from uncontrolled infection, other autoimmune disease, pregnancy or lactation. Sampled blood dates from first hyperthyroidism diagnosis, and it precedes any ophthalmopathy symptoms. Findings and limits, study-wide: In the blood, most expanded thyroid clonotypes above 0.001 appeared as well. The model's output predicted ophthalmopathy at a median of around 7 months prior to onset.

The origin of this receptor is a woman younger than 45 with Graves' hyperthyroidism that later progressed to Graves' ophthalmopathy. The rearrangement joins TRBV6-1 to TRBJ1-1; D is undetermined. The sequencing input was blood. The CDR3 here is CASFQGMNTEAFF. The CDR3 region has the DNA TGTGCCAGCTTCCAAGGGATGAACACTGAAGCTTTCTTT.